This T cell receptor (beta chain) was recovered during a study of blood T cell repertoires in COVID-19. About the study: Sites in the United States, Italy and Spain provided acute and convalescent COVID-19 samples. PBMCs, B-cell-depleted T cells, or T cells provided the cDNA or gDNA that made up the material.

This clone was observed a few times. Authors' analysis steps: Counts of nucleated cells, estimated from reference gene primer amplification, were obtained. Profiling relied on immunoSEQ multiplex PCR, and the TCRdb table lists in-frame clones only, not all of them. V and J calls and clone size are those listed in that table; D and trimming were worked out from the DNA. The sample has 130,000 or so clones; around 80% are singletons. This CDR3 region has 14 residues. V was cut by 2 bases and J by 7 bases, with 15 bases left in between. Germline loops: CDR1 SNHLY, CDR2 FYNNEI. This chain joins TRBV2 and TRBJ2-7, with a possible D match to TRBD1 (6 bases). The receptor comes from a man in his forties or fifties with acute or convalescent COVID-19. Sequenced input: peripheral blood. CDR3 sequence reads: CASSELWTAREQYF. DNA of the CDR3: TGTGCCAGCAGTGAATTATGGACAGCTCGAGAGCAGTACTTC.